Presented here are 16 T cell receptor beta chains from one specimen sequenced in a study of blood T cell repertoires in COVID-19. Profiled with immunoSEQ multiplex PCR; TCRdb holds only in-frame clones, not every one. The sample carries about 110,000 clones, 70% to 75% recorded once. Sequencing input: peripheral blood. The receptor set was obtained from a human donor with acute or convalescent COVID-19. The donor label of this sample is uncertain.

J is TRBJ2-2 and V is TRBV10-2, with a tentative D call TRBD1 (6 bases). Germline V lookup: CDR1 WSHSY, CDR2 SAAADI. V was pared by 2 bases and J by 2 bases, with 24 bases between. The CDR3 sequence is 20 residues long. The CDR3 reads CASSEIGVYPGTPNTGELFF. CDR3 in DNA: TGCGCCAGCAGTGAGATAGGTGTGTACCCGGGGACACCAAACACCGGGGAGCTGTTTTTT.

The V call is TRBV7-2, the J call TRBJ2-7, with 7 bases that match TRBD2. The germline gives CDR1 SGHTA, CDR2 FQGNSA. This CDR3 comprises 14 residues. The J segment lost 3 bases and the V segment lost 4 bases, leaving 6 bases of the junction unmatched. This CDR3 is CASSSITSVYEQYF. Written as DNA, the CDR3 is TGTGCCAGCAGCTCAATAACTAGCGTCTACGAGCAGTACTTC.

V is TRBV19 and J is TRBJ2-7; D is possibly TRBD2 (6 bases). V dropped 3 bases and J dropped 3 bases, with 15 bases sitting between them. Germline assignment: CDR1 LNHDA and CDR2 SQIVND (reference sequence). The CDR3 spans 15 residues. CDR3 bases: TGTGCCAGTAGTATCGGTGGGGACTTGGGCTACGAGCAGTACTTC. Translating it yields CASSIGGDLGYEQYF.

This chain links TRBV2 with TRBJ2-7, with D unresolved. The CDR3 consists of 13 residues. The V and J ends lost 6 bases and 6 bases respectively, with 15 bases between them. CDR1 and CDR2 (germline): SNHLY, FYNNEI. CDR3 nucleotides: TGTGCCAGCAGGGTGACTGAAGGTGTCGAGCAGTACTTC. It specifies CASRVTEGVEQYF.

The chain links TRBV5-1 to TRBJ1-1; D ambiguous. The CDR3 extends over 13 amino acids. Germline assignment: CDR1 SGHRS and CDR2 YFSETQ. With 2 bases removed from V and 3 bases from J, the gap between germline ends came to 8 bases. The CDR3 sequence: CASSFTVDTEAFF. The CDR3 region has the DNA TGCGCCAGCAGCTTTACAGTTGACACTGAAGCTTTCTTT.

This clone was seen at least ten times. The rearrangement uses TRBV7-9 and TRBJ1-6; a weak D match, TRBD1 (6 bases). V shed 5 bases and J shed 9 bases, with 17 bases lying between them. Looked up from germline, CDR1 is SEHNR and CDR2 is FQNEAQ (reference sequence). The CDR3 consists of 15 residues. CDR3 sequence: CASSQSRGRGSPLHF. CDR3 sequence (DNA): TGTGCCAGCAGCCAGTCGAGGGGGAGGGGTTCACCCCTCCACTTT. Full variable domain (outside the CDR3, taken from reference TRBV7-9 and TRBJ1-6): DTGVSQNPRHKITKRGQNVTFRCDPISEHNRLYWYRQTLGQGPEFLTYFQNEAQLEKSRLLSDRFSAERPKGSFSTLEIQRTEQGDSAMYLCASSQSRGRGSPLHFGNGTRLTVT.

V is TRBV6-5 and J is TRBJ1-1; possibly TRBD1 for D (6 bases). The CDR3 is 13 amino acids. V was trimmed by 6 bases and J by 1 base, leaving 9 bases between them. CDR1 and CDR2 (germline): MNHEY, SVGAGI. The DNA of the CDR3 is TGTGCCAGCAGCCTACAGGGGAACACTGAAGCTTTCTTT. Amino acids: CASSLQGNTEAFF.

This clone was recorded at least ten times. The chain carries TRBV29-1 and TRBJ2-6; D remains ambiguous. Germline CDR1 is SQVTM and CDR2 is ANQGSEA. V was clipped by 3 bases and J by 2 bases, with 2 bases between them. The length of the CDR3 is 12 residues. The chain's CDR3 is CSVDTGANVLTF. The CDR3 DNA reads TGCAGCGTTGATACTGGGGCCAACGTCCTGACTTTC.

This chain uses TRBV6-5 with TRBJ1-4, with TRBD1 matching 8 bases. This CDR3 has 14 residues. Germline V gives CDR1 MNHEY, CDR2 SVGAGI. V gave up 6 bases and J gave up 4 bases; unmatched junction bases: 4. CDR3 amino acids: CASRWGQVNEKLFF. CDR3 nucleotides: TGTGCCAGCAGGTGGGGACAGGTTAATGAAAAACTGTTTTTT.

The V and J genes are TRBV5-1 and TRBJ1-2; D is unresolved. The CDR3 totals 12 residues. CDR1 and CDR2 (germline): SGHRS, YFSETQ. The germline V and J ends were trimmed by 3 bases and 7 bases, with 10 bases remaining between them. CDR3 sequence: CASSSYSGGYTF. The CDR3 bases are TGCGCCAGCAGCTCTTACAGCGGTGGCTACACCTTC. Using reference TRBV5-1 and TRBJ1-2 for the parts outside the CDR3, the full variable domain is KAGVTQTPRYLIKTRGQQVTLSCSPISGHRSVSWYQQTPGQGLQFLFEYFSETQRNKGNFPGRFSGRQFSNSRSEMNVSTLELGDSALYLCASSSYSGGYTFGSGTRLTVV.

V usage is TRBV30 and J usage is TRBJ2-2; weak D call: TRBD1 (6 bases). The CDR3 runs 15 residues. The V and J ends lost 5 bases and 2 bases respectively, with 15 bases between them. CDR1 GTSNPN and CDR2 SVGIG come from the germline V gene (reference sequence). The CDR3 coding sequence is TGTGCCTGGGGGGATTGGACAGCCAACACCGGGGAGCTGTTTTTT. Its translation is CAWGDWTANTGELFF.

The V and J genes are TRBV27 and TRBJ2-7; TRBD1 agrees at 7 bases. This CDR3 region has 16 residues. Germline loops: CDR1 MNHEY, CDR2 SMNVEV (reference sequence). With V trimmed by 6 bases and J by 0 bases, 11 bases remained unmatched. CDR3 sequence: CASSNRGGQDSYEQYF. The CDR3 DNA reads TGTGCCAGCAGCAACCGAGGTGGACAGGACTCCTACGAGCAGTACTTC.

The chain links TRBV3-1 (or the pseudogene TRBV3-2) to TRBJ2-3; D gene unclear. With 3 bases removed from V and 9 bases from J, the gap between germline ends came to 13 bases. From germline, CDR1 is LGHDT and CDR2 YNNKEL (reference sequence). The CDR3 is 13 amino acids. The CDR3 loop reads CASSQMTQMTQYF. As DNA, the CDR3 is TGTGCCAGCAGCCAGATGACACAGATGACGCAGTATTTT.

V usage is TRBV15 and J usage is TRBJ1-6, with a possible D match to TRBD1 (6 bases). Germline V lookup: CDR1 LNHNV, CDR2 YYDKDF (reference sequence). Trimming removed 9 bases at V and 10 bases at J, with 22 bases between. This CDR3 has 15 amino acids. The CDR3 loop is CATLETGTSISPLHF. The CDR3 bases are TGTGCCACTCTCGAAACCGGGACAAGTATATCACCCCTCCACTTT.

This sequence joins TRBV6-4 and TRBJ1-4, with a possible D match to TRBD1 (5 bases). Trimming removed 6 bases from V and 8 bases from J, with 16 bases in between. CDR3 length equals 14 residues. Germline V CDR1 and CDR2: MRHNA, SNTAGT. The CDR3 DNA follows: TGTGCCAGCAGCAAGACCAGGGATTACGAAAAACTGTTTTTT. It is translated as CASSKTRDYEKLFF.

The chain couples TRBV9 to TRBJ1-1; 9 bases are shared with TRBD1. The CDR3 loop spans 16 amino acids. Per the germline V gene, CDR1 is SGDLS and CDR2 is YYNGEE. After removal of 3 bases from V and 4 bases from J, the junction contained 10 bases not matched to a gene. The CDR3 loop is CASSEGTGSHGTEAFF. The CDR3 nucleotides are TGTGCCAGCAGCGAGGGGACAGGGAGTCATGGCACTGAAGCTTTCTTT.